This is a list of T cell receptor beta chains from one sample in a study of early T cells in non-severe SARS-CoV-2 infection. TCRdb processed the 5' RACE reads anew with MiXCR; each CDR3 protein has one entry. This sample yields roughly 35,000 distinct CDR3 sequences, of which about 3.9% are seen a single time; 9% to 10% belongs to the top ten. The sample comprised whole blood. The receptors were gathered from an adult who was a healthcare worker with PCR-confirmed SARS-CoV-2 infection or an uninfected control (not recorded which). Both conserved end residues are part of each CDR3. The order of the fields is V gene, D gene, CDR3 length, J gene, clone size, CDR3 DNA, CDR3 protein. A D gene is named only where the DNA matches it firmly. For some rows the clone size is stated as once, few or many, or as a class when expanded; others skip it.

TRBV18	TRBD2	18	TRBJ2-3	many	TGTGCCAGCTCACCACCGGGACTAGCGGGCCCCTCCACAGATACGCAGTATTTT	CASSPPGLAGPSTDTQYF
TRBV14	.	13	TRBJ2-3	many	TGTGCCAGCAGCCAAGATAGACGGGCAACGCAGTATTTT	CASSQDRRATQYF
TRBV12-3/TRBV12-4	TRBD1	16	TRBJ1-5	many	TGTGCCAGCAGTTTAGAGGGGACAGGCAGCAATCAGCCCCAGCATTTT	CASSLEGTGSNQPQHF
TRBV5-1	.	15	TRBJ2-2	.	TGCGCCAGCAGCCCCCCATTAGCGTCCACCGGGGAGCTGTTTTTT	CASSPPLASTGELFF
TRBV20-1	TRBD1	13	TRBJ2-5	many	TGCAGTGCTACTGGACAGGGTCCTGAGACCCAGTACTTC	CSATGQGPETQYF
TRBV20-1	TRBD2	15	TRBJ2-7	few	TGCAGTGCTAGTCCCTTGGCGGGAGTCTCCTACGAGCAGTACTTC	CSASPLAGVSYEQYF
TRBV28	.	14	TRBJ2-7	many	TGTGCCAGCGGAATACCCGGACCACGTCCCGAGCAGTACTTC	CASGIPGPRPEQYF
TRBV29-1	TRBD1	14	TRBJ2-2	many	TGCAGCGTTCCGGACAGGCCGAACACCGGGGAGCTGTTTTTT	CSVPDRPNTGELFF
TRBV29-1	.	14	TRBJ2-1	many	TGCAGCGTGGAACAAAAGGGCTCCTACAATGAGCAGTTCTTC	CSVEQKGSYNEQFF
TRBV5-4	TRBD1	19	TRBJ2-4	many	TGTGCCAGCAGCTTGTCCGGGACAGGGGTGGGATTAGCCAAAAACATTCAGTACTTC	CASSLSGTGVGLAKNIQYF
TRBV27	.	14	TRBJ1-6	many	TGTGCCAGCAGCCCGACTGGGGCGAGTTCACCCCTCCACTTT	CASSPTGASSPLHF
TRBV20-1	TRBD2	14	TRBJ2-1	few	TGCAGTGCTATCGCTAGCGGGAGACACAATGAGCAGTTCTTC	CSAIASGRHNEQFF
TRBV7-9	.	15	TRBJ1-4	.	TGTGCCAGCAGCCTACAGGCTGCGGGTAATGAAAAACTGTTTTTT	CASSLQAAGNEKLFF
TRBV27	.	18	TRBJ2-2	many	TGTGCCAGCAGTTTACAACCCAGGCTAGGGTCAAACACCGGGGAGCTGTTTTTT	CASSLQPRLGSNTGELFF
TRBV7-2	.	18	TRBJ2-5	many	TGTGCCAGCAGCCCTCGACCCACCGGGGCGGGGAAGCAAGAGACCCAGTACTTC	CASSPRPTGAGKQETQYF
TRBV7-2	.	15	TRBJ1-1	many	TGTGCCAGCAGCTTATCCCAGGGTCATGGAGATGAAGCTTTCTTT	CASSLSQGHGDEAFF
TRBV9	.	15	TRBJ1-2	many	TGTGCCAGCAGCGCACAAGGGACGGGATCATATGGCTACACCTTC	CASSAQGTGSYGYTF
TRBV5-1	.	15	TRBJ2-5	many	TGCGCCAGCAGCCAACGGACTCTAAGTCAAGAGACCCAGTACTTC	CASSQRTLSQETQYF
TRBV11-3	.	15	TRBJ2-2	many	TGTGCCAGCAGCTCCTTGGACAGAAACACCGGGGAGCTGTTTTTT	CASSSLDRNTGELFF
TRBV10-3	.	14	TRBJ1-2	many	TGTGCCATCAGTGAGTCAACATCTGCCTATGGCTACACCTTC	CAISESTSAYGYTF
TRBV27	TRBD1	15	TRBJ1-2	many	TGTGCCAGCAGTTTTACAGGGGGAAATCCCTATGACTACACCTTC	CASSFTGGNPYDYTF
TRBV6-6	.	12	TRBJ2-1	many	TGTGCCAGCAGTTACGGGTTGAGTGAGCAGTTCTTC	CASSYGLSEQFF
TRBV5-1	.	15	TRBJ2-7	many	TGCGCCAGCAGCGAAAGACCGTCGGGGCTATACGAGCAGTACTTC	CASSERPSGLYEQYF
TRBV6-5	.	15	TRBJ2-6	many	TGTGCCAGTAGCAGGGATTCATCTGGGGCCAACGTCCTGACTTTC	CASSRDSSGANVLTF
TRBV6-1	.	13	TRBJ2-3	many	TGTGCCAGCAGTCGGTCACCTACAGATACGCAGTATTTT	CASSRSPTDTQYF
TRBV7-9	.	13	TRBJ1-1	many	TGTGCCAGCACCCCAGGGAGTAACACTGAAGCTTTCTTT	CASTPGSNTEAFF
TRBV28	.	15	TRBJ2-6	many	TGTGCCAGCAGTTCTGGGGTCGGAGGGGCCAACGTCCTGACTTTC	CASSSGVGGANVLTF
TRBV5-1	TRBD2	18	TRBJ2-1	many	TGCGCCAGCAGCTCTGACTCCCAGCGGGGAAGCTCCTACAATGAGCAGTTCTTC	CASSSDSQRGSSYNEQFF
TRBV6-2/TRBV6-3	.	12	TRBJ2-5	few	TGTGCCGGGGGACTCTCCGGGGAGACCCAGTACTTC	CAGGLSGETQYF
TRBV7-6	.	14	TRBJ2-5	many	TGTGCCAGCAGCTTAGGGACTCTCCAAGAGACCCAGTACTTC	CASSLGTLQETQYF
TRBV7-2	.	14	TRBJ1-3	many	TGTGCCAGCAGCTTAGCCCTTCTGGGAAACACCATATATTTT	CASSLALLGNTIYF
TRBV19	.	13	TRBJ2-5	many	TGTGCCAGTAGGCCGACAGCGCAAGAGACCCAGTACTTC	CASRPTAQETQYF
TRBV25-1	.	12	TRBJ1-2	.	TGCGCCAGCAGTGACCAAGGGGATGGCTACACCTTC	CASSDQGDGYTF
TRBV6-2/TRBV6-3	.	12	TRBJ2-7	many	TGTGCCAGCAGCCCATCTATCTACGAGCAGTACTTC	CASSPSIYEQYF
TRBV20-1	.	13	TRBJ2-5	medium-sized	TGCAGTGCTAGGGAACCAGGGTTAGAGACCCAGTACTTC	CSAREPGLETQYF
TRBV4-2	.	14	TRBJ1-1	many	TGTGCCAGCAGCAAAGAAACAGAAGGCACTGAAGCTTTCTTT	CASSKETEGTEAFF
TRBV12-3/TRBV12-4	TRBD1	15	TRBJ1-1	many	TGTGCCAGCAGCCCAGGACAGGGGGCGCTTGCAACGGCTTTCTTT	CASSPGQGALATAFF
TRBV12-3/TRBV12-4	TRBD2	16	TRBJ2-2	.	TGTGCCAGCAGCAGTACTAGCGGAGTAAACACCGGGGAGCTGTTTTTT	CASSSTSGVNTGELFF
TRBV10-3	.	14	TRBJ1-2	many	TGTGCCATCAGTGATTCGTACAGGGCCAATGGCTACACCTTC	CAISDSYRANGYTF
TRBV9	TRBD2	15	TRBJ2-1	many	TGTGCCAGCAGCGTTGCCGGACTAGCGTACAATGAGCAGTTCTTC	CASSVAGLAYNEQFF
TRBV7-2	.	14	TRBJ2-3	.	TGTGCCAGCAGCTTAGCGGGCAGCACACATACGCAGTATTTT	CASSLAGSTHTQYF
TRBV7-9	.	11	TRBJ2-3	many	TGTGCCAGCACCCAAGCAGATACGCAGTATTTT	CASTQADTQYF
TRBV6-6	.	15	TRBJ2-2	many	TGTGCCAGCAGCCCTCCTAGCGCCAACACCGGGGAGCTGTTTTTT	CASSPPSANTGELFF
TRBV12-3/TRBV12-4	.	15	TRBJ2-3	.	TGTGCCAGCAGTCCACCGGGCCTCAGGACAGATACGCAGTATTTT	CASSPPGLRTDTQYF
TRBV7-9	TRBD1	14	TRBJ2-7	many	TGTGCCAGCAGCGATGGACAGGGGGCAGGCGAGCAGTACTTC	CASSDGQGAGEQYF
TRBV20-1	TRBD2	15	TRBJ2-1	many	TGCAGTGCTAGTATTAGGACTAGGAGTATTAATGAGCAGTTCTTC	CSASIRTRSINEQFF
TRBV11-3	.	17	TRBJ2-6	many	TGTGCCAGCAGCTTAGGCCAGACATCCTCTGGGGCCAACGTCCTGACTTTC	CASSLGQTSSGANVLTF
TRBV10-3	.	14	TRBJ1-4	many	TGTGCCATCAGTGACAGTGGAGCTTCGGAAAAACTGTTTTTT	CAISDSGASEKLFF
TRBV28	.	15	TRBJ2-5	few	TGTGCCAGCAGAAGGGGGCAGGGACTCCAAGAGACCCAGTACTTC	CASRRGQGLQETQYF
TRBV24-1	.	15	TRBJ1-5	many	TGTGCCACCAGTGCCATGTCCGAACCAAATCAGCCCCAGCATTTT	CATSAMSEPNQPQHF
TRBV6-6	.	15	TRBJ2-2	.	TGTGCCAGCAGTTCCGACTATTTGAACACCGGGGAGCTGTTTTTT	CASSSDYLNTGELFF
TRBV6-4	.	15	TRBJ2-1	many	TGTGCCAGCAGTGAGGACTGGGGATCCTACAATGAGCAGTTCTTC	CASSEDWGSYNEQFF
TRBV6-2/TRBV6-3	TRBD1	15	TRBJ1-1	.	TGTGCCAGCAGTCTCCGGACAGGGGGCGCTTCTGAAGCTTTCTTT	CASSLRTGGASEAFF